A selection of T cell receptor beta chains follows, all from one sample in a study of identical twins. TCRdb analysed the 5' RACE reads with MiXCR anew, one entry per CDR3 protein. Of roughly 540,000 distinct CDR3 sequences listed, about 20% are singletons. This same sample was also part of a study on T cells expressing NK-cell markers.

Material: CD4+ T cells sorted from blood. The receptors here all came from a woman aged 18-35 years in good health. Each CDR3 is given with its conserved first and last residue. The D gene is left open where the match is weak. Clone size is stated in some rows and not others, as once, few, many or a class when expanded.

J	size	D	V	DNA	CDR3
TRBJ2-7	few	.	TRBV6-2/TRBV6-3	TGTGCCAGCAGCCCCCGCGTGACCCGGGACTACGAGCAGTACTTC	CASSPRVTRDYEQYF
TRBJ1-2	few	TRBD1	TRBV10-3	TGTGCCATCAGCCCCGTCGGGACAGCTTTTGGCTACACCTTC	CAISPVGTAFGYTF
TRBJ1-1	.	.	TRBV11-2	TGTGCCAGCAGCCGGAACGTCGTTTTCAACACTGAAGCTTTCTTT	CASSRNVVFNTEAFF
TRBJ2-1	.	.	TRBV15	TGTGCCACCAGCAAACAAAAGATGGTTTACAATGAGCAGTTCTTC	CATSKQKMVYNEQFF
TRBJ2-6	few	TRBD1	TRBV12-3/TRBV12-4	TGTGCCAGCAGTCCCCGGGACAGGGGTCCTGGGGCCAACGTCCTGACTTTC	CASSPRDRGPGANVLTF
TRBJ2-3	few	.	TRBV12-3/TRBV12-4	TGTGCCAGCAGCATTAAGGGTGTCGAAGGCACAGATACGCAGTATTTT	CASSIKGVEGTDTQYF
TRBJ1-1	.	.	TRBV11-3	TGTGCCAGCAGCGCTCTAGACACTGAAGCTCTCTTT	CASSALDTEALF
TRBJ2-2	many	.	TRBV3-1	TGTGCCAGCAGCCAAGCCGCCGGGACCGGGGAGCTGTTTTTT	CASSQAAGTGELFF
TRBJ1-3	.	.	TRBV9	TGTGCCAGCAGCGCGGGGGGGGCCGCTGTTACTTCTGGAAACACCATATATTTT	CASSAGGAAVTSGNTIYF
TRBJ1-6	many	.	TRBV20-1	TGCAGTGCTAGAGTGCGGGGGATTAGCGATTCACCCCTCCACTTT	CSARVRGISDSPLHF
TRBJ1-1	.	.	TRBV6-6	TGTGCCAGCAGCGATCCGGGAGCTGAAGCTTTCTTT	CASSDPGAEAFF
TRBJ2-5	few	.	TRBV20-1	TGCAGTGCCCGAGGGTACCTCGGACTTCAAGAGACCCAGTACTTC	CSARGYLGLQETQYF
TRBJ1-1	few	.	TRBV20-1	TGCAGTGCTAGGAGGCAGGGGAACACTGAAGCTTTCTTT	CSARRQGNTEAFF
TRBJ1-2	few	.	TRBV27	TGTGCCAGCAGTTCATCCTATACTTCGACAGCCGTCTATGGCTACACCTTC	CASSSSYTSTAVYGYTF
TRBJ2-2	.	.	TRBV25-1	TGTGCCAGCAGTGAATTAGGACAGCCAAACACCGGGGAGCTGTTTTTT	CASSELGQPNTGELFF
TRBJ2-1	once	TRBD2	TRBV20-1	TGCAGTGCTAGGGGCAGGGGCCGCGGGAGGTCTTACAATGAGCAGTTCTTC	CSARGRGRGRSYNEQFF
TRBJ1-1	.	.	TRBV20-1	TGCAGTGCCGCACCCGGGGCTTTCTTT	CSAAPGAFF
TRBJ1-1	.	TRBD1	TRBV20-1	TGCAGTGCTAGAGTGTGGACAGGGAAGGTGGGAACTGAAGCTTTCTTT	CSARVWTGKVGTEAFF
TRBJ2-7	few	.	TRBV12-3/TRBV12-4	TGTGCCAGCAGTTTAGATGTGGCCTACGAGCAGTACTTC	CASSLDVAYEQYF
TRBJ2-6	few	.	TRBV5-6	TGTGCCAGCAGCAGAGGAACAGGGTATCCCTCCTACTCTGGGGCCAACGTCCTGACTTTC	CASSRGTGYPSYSGANVLTF
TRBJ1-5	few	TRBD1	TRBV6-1	TGTGCCAGCATGATAGACAGGGGATCGGGCAATCAGCCCCAGCATTTT	CASMIDRGSGNQPQHF
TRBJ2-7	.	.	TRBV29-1	TGCAGCGTTGGACATCCTGAGGACTACGAGCAGTACTTC	CSVGHPEDYEQYF
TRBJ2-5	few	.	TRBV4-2	TGTGCCAGCAGCCGTGATGGGCGGGGTCTGGAGACCCAGTACTTC	CASSRDGRGLETQYF
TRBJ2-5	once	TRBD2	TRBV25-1	TGTGCCAGCAGGAGTCGGACTAGCGGGGGGCAAGAGACCCAGTACTTC	CASRSRTSGGQETQYF
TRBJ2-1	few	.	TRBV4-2	TGTGCCAGCAGCCAAGCTCGGGCTAGCGAGCAGTTCTTC	CASSQARASEQFF
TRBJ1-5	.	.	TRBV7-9	TGTGCCAGTACTATCGGGGACAATCAGCCCCAGCATTTT	CASTIGDNQPQHF
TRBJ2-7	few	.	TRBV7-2	TGTGCCAGCAGTCGAGGGGGCCTAGCGGCCTACGAGCAGTACTTC	CASSRGGLAAYEQYF
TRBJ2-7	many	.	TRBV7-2	TGTGCCAGCAGCCCACAGGGAGGCTACGAGCAGTACTTC	CASSPQGGYEQYF
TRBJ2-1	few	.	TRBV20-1	TGCAGTGCTAGAGATTTGATTGGGGACACCTACAATGAGCAGTTCTTC	CSARDLIGDTYNEQFF
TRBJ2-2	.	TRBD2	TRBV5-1	TGCGCCAGCAGCTTGGCTTGGCTAGCGGACCCCACCGGGGAGCTGTTTTTT	CASSLAWLADPTGELFF
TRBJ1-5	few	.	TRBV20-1	TGCAGTGCTACGGGACAAATCAATCAGCCCCAGCATTTT	CSATGQINQPQHF
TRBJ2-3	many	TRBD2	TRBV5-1	TGCGCCAGCAGCTTGGGGACTAGCGTTGAAGATACGCAGTATTTT	CASSLGTSVEDTQYF
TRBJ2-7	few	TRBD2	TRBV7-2	TGTGCCAGCAGCCCGAGAATTGGACTAGCGGGATCGCGGGAGCAGTACTTC	CASSPRIGLAGSREQYF
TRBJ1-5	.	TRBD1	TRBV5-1	TGCGCCAGCTTCAGGGGGCTGTATCAGCCCCAGCATTTT	CASFRGLYQPQHF
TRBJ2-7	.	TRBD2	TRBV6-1	TGTGCCAGCAGACAGGCTAGCGGGCCCCCCTACGAGCAGTACTTC	CASRQASGPPYEQYF
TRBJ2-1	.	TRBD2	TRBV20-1	TGCAGTGCTAGAGTTATGAGGACTAGCGGATCCTACAATGAGCAGTTCTTC	CSARVMRTSGSYNEQFF
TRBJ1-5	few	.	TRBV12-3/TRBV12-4	TGTGCCAGCAGTCTTCAATACCAGAGCAATCAGCCCCAGCATTTT	CASSLQYQSNQPQHF
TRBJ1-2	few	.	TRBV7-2	TGTGCCAGCAGCTTAGGCGGCAGGCCGGGAAATGGCTACACCTTC	CASSLGGRPGNGYTF
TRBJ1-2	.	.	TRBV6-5	TGTGCCAGCAGTTACTCGACAGGTGCCTATGGCTACACCTTC	CASSYSTGAYGYTF
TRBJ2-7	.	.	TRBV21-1	TGTGCCAGCAGCAAATGGAGGCCAACGGGATCCTACGAGCAGTACTTC	CASSKWRPTGSYEQYF
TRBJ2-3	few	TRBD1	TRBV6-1	TGTGCCAGCAACCGGGACAGGGGGCTGTCTAGCACAGATACGCAGTATTTT	CASNRDRGLSSTDTQYF
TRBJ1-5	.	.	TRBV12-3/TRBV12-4	TGTGCCAGCAGTCTATTCCCAGGGTTGCAACAGCCCCAGCATTTT	CASSLFPGLQQPQHF
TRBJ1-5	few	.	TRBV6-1	TGTGCCAGCAGTCCCGTTACAGGGTCGAGCCAGCCCCAGCATTTT	CASSPVTGSSQPQHF
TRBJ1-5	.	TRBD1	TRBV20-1	TGCAGTGCTTACCGACAGGGCGGACAGCCCCAGCATTTT	CSAYRQGGQPQHF
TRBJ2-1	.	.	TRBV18	TGTGCCAGCTCACCCTCAACAAACACCTACAATGAGCAGTTCTTC	CASSPSTNTYNEQFF
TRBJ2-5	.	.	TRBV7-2	TGTGCCAGCAGCTTAGGTCTCCGGGACTACCAAGAGACCCAGTACTTC	CASSLGLRDYQETQYF
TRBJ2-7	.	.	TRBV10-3	TGTGCCATCAGGGCCGGGACGGAAAACTCCTACGAGCAGTACTTC	CAIRAGTENSYEQYF
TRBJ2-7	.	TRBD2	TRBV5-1	TGCGTCAGCAGTGAGACTAGCGGCTCCTACGAGCAGTACTTC	CVSSETSGSYEQYF
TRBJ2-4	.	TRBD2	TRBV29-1	TGCAGCGCCTCTAGCGGGGGAGGGGACATTCAGTACTTC	CSASSGGGDIQYF
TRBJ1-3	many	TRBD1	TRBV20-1	TGCAGTGCTTCAATTCCGGGACAGGGTGGAAACACCATATATTTT	CSASIPGQGGNTIYF
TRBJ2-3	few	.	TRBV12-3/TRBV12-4	TGTGCCAGCAGTTTAGGGACCATCACAGATACGCAGTATTTT	CASSLGTITDTQYF
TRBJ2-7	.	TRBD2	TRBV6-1	TGTGCCAGCGGCAGACTAGCGGGGGCCTCCGGGAACGAGCAGTACTTC	CASGRLAGASGNEQYF
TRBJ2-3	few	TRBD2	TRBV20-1	TGCAGTGCTATTCGAGCGGGGCCGACAGATACGCAGTATTTT	CSAIRAGPTDTQYF